A selection of T cell receptor beta chains follows, all from one sample in a study of cytomegalovirus exposure and HLA in healthy donors. Using immunoSEQ multiplex PCR, the repertoire was profiled, and TCRdb retains in-frame clones only, with some absent. The sample holds tens of thousands of clones; around 81% are singletons and the top ten take approximately 1.6%. What was sequenced was PBMCs. The receptors shown here come from a man in his forties or fifties in good health and CMV-seronegative. Each CDR3 is given with its conserved first and last residue. Fields, in order: CDR3 length, V gene, D gene, clone size, J gene, CDR3 DNA, CDR3 protein. A D gene is named only where the DNA matches it firmly. Part of the rows lack a size; the others show once, few, many or a class for expanded clones.

>15|TRBV9|.|.|TRBJ2-2
TGTGCCAGCAGCGTATACGCGGTGAACACCGGGGAGCTGTTTTTT
CASSVYAVNTGELFF
>15|TRBV4-1|TRBD2|once|TRBJ2-5
TGCGCCAGCAGCCAAGATTTGCGGGAGCGGGAGACCCAGTACTTC
CASSQDLRERETQYF
>14|TRBV28|.|.|TRBJ1-4
TGTGCCAGCAGTTTTTCGGGAACTAATGAAAAACTGTTTTTT
CASSFSGTNEKLFF
>17|TRBV28|.|.|TRBJ2-3
TGTGCCAGCAGTTTAATCACCGGGACAACGAGGGCAGATACGCAGTATTTT
CASSLITGTTRADTQYF
>13|TRBV7-3|.|.|TRBJ2-2
TGTGCCAGCAGCTCACAGGGTGCCGGGGAGCTGTTTTTT
CASSSQGAGELFF
>14|TRBV18|TRBD1|.|TRBJ1-1
TGTGCCAGCTCAGGGAGACAGGGAAACACTGAAGCTTTCTTT
CASSGRQGNTEAFF
>16|TRBV7-7|.|.|TRBJ2-1
TGTGCTAGCAGCCCCGGAGCGCCGAGCTCCTACAATGAGCAGTTCTTC
CASSPGAPSSYNEQFF
>12|TRBV7-9|.|.|TRBJ2-1
TGTGCCAGCAGCTTAGGGGGGCATGAGCAGTTCTTC
CASSLGGHEQFF
>16|TRBV19|.|.|TRBJ2-4
TGTGCCAGTAGTATAGGAGATGCAGGGGAGTATAACATTCAGTACTTC
CASSIGDAGEYNIQYF
>15|TRBV5-6|TRBD1|.|TRBJ2-3
TGTGCCAGCAGCCTCGGACAGGGTGTTGTAGATACGCAGTATTTT
CASSLGQGVVDTQYF
>16|TRBV25-1|TRBD2|once|TRBJ2-1
TGTGCCAGCAGTGAATTGGAGCGGGAGGGCAGGAATGAGCAGTTCTTC
CASSELEREGRNEQFF
>17|TRBV12-5|TRBD1|.|TRBJ1-3
TGTGCTAGTGGTTTGACAATTCTCGACAGGGCTGGAAACACCATATATTTT
CASGLTILDRAGNTIYF
>15|TRBV6-1|TRBD1|few|TRBJ2-3
TGTGCCAGCAACCGCCGACAGGGGCCCACAGATACGCAGTATTTT
CASNRRQGPTDTQYF
>14|TRBV6-5|.|.|TRBJ1-3
TGTGCCAGCAGTTATGGGCTCTCTGGAAACACCATATATTTT
CASSYGLSGNTIYF
>14|TRBV7-9|.|.|TRBJ1-4
TGTGCCAGCAGCTTTGGACAGAGTAGTGAAAAACTGTTTTTT
CASSFGQSSEKLFF
>16|TRBV28|TRBD2|once|TRBJ2-2
TGTGCCAGCAGTTTCGGACTAGCGGGGAACACCGGGGAGCTGTTTTTT
CASSFGLAGNTGELFF
>15|TRBV7-9|.|.|TRBJ2-1
TGTGCCATCCGGTTAGATAGCAGAAGGTTGGATGAGCAGTTCTTC
CAIRLDSRRLDEQFF